This record concerns one T cell receptor beta chain sequence. No antigen is known for it. This entry comes from a study of PD-1 blockade in classical Hodgkin lymphoma. Time point meaning: newly diagnosed, previously untreated cHL patient sample. Investigators isolated CD4+ T cells from thawed PBMCs through magnetic negative selection. Profiling relied on immunoSEQ multiplex PCR, and the TCRdb table lists in-frame clones only, not all of them. The sample lists more than 15,000 clones, about 86% occurring once. General study results and limits: Healthy donors were reported to have higher baseline TCR diversity than newly diagnosed patients.

V lost 4 bases and J lost 3; bases outside the gene matches: 3. Germline assignment: CDR1 SGHAT and CDR2 FQNNGV. The CDR3 covers 15 residues. The sample was CD4+ T cells from blood. V and J are TRBV11-2 and TRBJ2-1; 10 nucleotides align to TRBD2. The sequence came from a human donor with classical Hodgkin lymphoma. The CDR3 DNA is TGTGCCAGCAGCTCAAGCGGGAGGGTCTACAATGAGCAGTTCTTC. Amino acid sequence: CASSSSGRVYNEQFF.